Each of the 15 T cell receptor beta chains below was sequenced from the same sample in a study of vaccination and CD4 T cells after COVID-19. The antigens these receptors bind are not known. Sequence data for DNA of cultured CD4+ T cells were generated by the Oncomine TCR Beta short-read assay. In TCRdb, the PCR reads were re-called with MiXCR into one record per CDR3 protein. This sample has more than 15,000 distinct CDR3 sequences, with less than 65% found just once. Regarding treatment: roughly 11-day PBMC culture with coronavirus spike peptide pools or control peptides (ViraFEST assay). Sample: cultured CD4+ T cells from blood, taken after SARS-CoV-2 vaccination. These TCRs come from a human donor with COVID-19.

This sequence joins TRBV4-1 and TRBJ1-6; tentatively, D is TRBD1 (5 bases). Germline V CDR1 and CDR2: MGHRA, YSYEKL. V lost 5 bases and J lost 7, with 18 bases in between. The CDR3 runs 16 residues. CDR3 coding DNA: TGCGCCAGCAGCGACCACACCGGGACGCCCAATTCACCCCTCCACTTT. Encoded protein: CASSDHTGTPNSPLHF.

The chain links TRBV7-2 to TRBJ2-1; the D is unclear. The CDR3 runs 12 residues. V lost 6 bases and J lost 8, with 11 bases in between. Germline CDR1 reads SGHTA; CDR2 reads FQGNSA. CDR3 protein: CASRRVGYEQFF. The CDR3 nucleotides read TGTGCCAGCAGAAGAGTGGGCTATGAGCAGTTCTTC. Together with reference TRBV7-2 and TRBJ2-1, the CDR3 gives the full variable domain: GAGVSQSPSNKVTEKGKDVELRCDPISGHTALYWYRQSLGQGLEFLIYFQGNSAPDKSGLPSDRFSAERTGGSVSTLTIQRTQQEDSAVYLCASRRVGYEQFFGPGTRLTVL.

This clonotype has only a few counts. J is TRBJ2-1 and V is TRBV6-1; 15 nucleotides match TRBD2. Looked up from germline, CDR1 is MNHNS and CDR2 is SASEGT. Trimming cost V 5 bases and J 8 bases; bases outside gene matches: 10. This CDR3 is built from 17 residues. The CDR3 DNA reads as TGTGCCAGCAGTCGGACTAGCGGGGGGGCCGTTGGATATGAGCAGTTCTTC. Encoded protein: CASSRTSGGAVGYEQFF.

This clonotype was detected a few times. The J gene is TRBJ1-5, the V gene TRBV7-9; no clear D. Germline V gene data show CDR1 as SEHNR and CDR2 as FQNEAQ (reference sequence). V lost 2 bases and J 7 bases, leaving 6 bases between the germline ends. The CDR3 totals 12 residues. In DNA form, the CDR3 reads TGTGCCAGCAGCTTACGAGACCAGCCCCAGCATTTT. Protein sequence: CASSLRDQPQHF.

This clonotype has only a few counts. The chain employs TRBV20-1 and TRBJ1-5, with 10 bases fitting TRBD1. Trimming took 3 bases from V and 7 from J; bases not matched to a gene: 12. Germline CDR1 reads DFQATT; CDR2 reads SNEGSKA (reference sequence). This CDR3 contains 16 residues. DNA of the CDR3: TGCAGTGCTAGCGATCCGGGACAGGGGCCCCAACAGCCCCAGCATTTT. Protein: CSASDPGQGPQQPQHF.

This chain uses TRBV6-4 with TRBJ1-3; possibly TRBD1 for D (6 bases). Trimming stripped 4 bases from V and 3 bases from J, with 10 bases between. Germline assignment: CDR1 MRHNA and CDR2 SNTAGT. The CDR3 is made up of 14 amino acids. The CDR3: CASSVTGCGNTIYF. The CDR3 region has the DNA TGTGCCAGCAGTGTTACAGGGTGTGGAAACACCATATATTTT.

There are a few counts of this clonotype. The CDR3 sequence is CASSQLGGREDTQYF. In DNA form, the CDR3 reads TGTGCCAGCAGCCAACTTGGGGGGCGCGAAGATACGCAGTATTTT. The rearrangement joins TRBV7-9 to TRBJ2-3, with D perhaps being TRBD1 or TRBD2 (6 bases each). Germline assignment: CDR1 SEHNR and CDR2 FQNEAQ (reference sequence). The CDR3 totals 15 residues. The V gene lost 5 bases and the J gene lost 5 bases, with 17 bases spanning the gap.

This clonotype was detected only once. The CDR3 coding sequence is TGTGCCAGTGCGCGGGGGGGACCCTACGAGCAGTACTTC. Translating it yields CASARGGPYEQYF. The chain carries TRBV7-2 and TRBJ2-7; TRBD2 matches at 9 bases. From germline, CDR1 is SGHTA and CDR2 FQGNSA. J gave up 2 bases and V 9 bases, and 5 bases lay outside the gene matches. The CDR3 runs to 13 residues.

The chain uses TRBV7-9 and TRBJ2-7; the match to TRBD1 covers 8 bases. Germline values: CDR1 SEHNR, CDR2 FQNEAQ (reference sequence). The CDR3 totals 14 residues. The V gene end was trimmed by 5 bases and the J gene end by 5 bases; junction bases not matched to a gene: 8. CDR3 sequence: CASSHGQGGHEQYF. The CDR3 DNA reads TGTGCCAGCAGCCACGGACAGGGTGGTCACGAGCAGTACTTC. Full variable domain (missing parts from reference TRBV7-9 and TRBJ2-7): DTGVSQNPRHKITKRGQNVTFRCDPISEHNRLYWYRQTLGQGPEFLTYFQNEAQLEKSRLLSDRFSAERPKGSFSTLEIQRTEQGDSAMYLCASSHGQGGHEQYFGPGTRLTVT.

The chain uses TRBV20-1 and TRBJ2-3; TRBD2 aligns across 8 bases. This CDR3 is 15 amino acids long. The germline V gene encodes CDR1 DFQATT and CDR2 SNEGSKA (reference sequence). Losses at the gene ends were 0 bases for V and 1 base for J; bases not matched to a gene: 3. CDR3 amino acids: CSARDRRGGTDTQYF. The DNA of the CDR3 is TGCAGTGCTAGAGATCGGCGGGGGGGCACAGATACGCAGTATTTT.

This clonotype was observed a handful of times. The CDR3 region is CASSLLPAYEQYF. DNA for the CDR3: TGTGCCAGCAGTTTATTGCCCGCTTACGAGCAGTACTTC. This rearrangement joins TRBV12-3 or TRBV12-4 to TRBJ2-7, with no clear D. The V end lost 2 bases, the J end lost 4 bases, and 9 bases lay between the germline ends. The CDR3 has 13 residues.

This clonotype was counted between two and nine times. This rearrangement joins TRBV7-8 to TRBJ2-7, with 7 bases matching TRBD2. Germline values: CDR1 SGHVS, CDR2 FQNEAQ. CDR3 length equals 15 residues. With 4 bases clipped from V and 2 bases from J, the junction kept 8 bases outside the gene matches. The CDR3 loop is CASSSFGGGTYEQYF. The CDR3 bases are TGTGCCAGCAGCTCCTTTGGGGGGGGGACCTACGAGCAGTACTTC.

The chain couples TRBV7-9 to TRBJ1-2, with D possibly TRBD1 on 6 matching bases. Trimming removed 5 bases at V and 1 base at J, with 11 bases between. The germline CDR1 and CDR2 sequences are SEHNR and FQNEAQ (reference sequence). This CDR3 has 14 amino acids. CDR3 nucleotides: TGTGCCAGCAGCCCCTTGGACAGTAACTATGGCTACACCTTC. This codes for CASSPLDSNYGYTF.

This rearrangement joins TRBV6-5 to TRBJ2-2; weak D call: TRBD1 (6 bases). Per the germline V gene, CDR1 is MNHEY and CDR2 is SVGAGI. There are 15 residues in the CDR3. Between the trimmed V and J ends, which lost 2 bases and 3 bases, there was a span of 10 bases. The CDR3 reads CASSYAGVYTGELFF. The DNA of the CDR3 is TGTGCCAGCAGTTACGCAGGGGTATACACCGGGGAGCTGTTTTTT.

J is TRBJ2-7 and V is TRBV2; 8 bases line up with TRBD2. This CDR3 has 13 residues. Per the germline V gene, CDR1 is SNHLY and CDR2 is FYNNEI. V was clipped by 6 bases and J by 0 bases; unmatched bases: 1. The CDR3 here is CASRRGGSYEQYF. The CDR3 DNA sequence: TGTGCCAGCAGACGGGGGGGCTCCTACGAGCAGTACTTC.